This is a list of T cell receptor beta chains from one sample in a study of cytomegalovirus exposure and HLA in healthy donors. The data were produced by immunoSEQ multiplex PCR, yet TCRdb's version contains in-frame clones alone and is incomplete. The sample yields 140,000 to 150,000 clones, approximately 80% seen once. The sample consisted of PBMCs. These receptors were obtained from a young woman in good health and CMV-seropositive. CDR3s include the opening cysteine and the closing phenylalanine or tryptophan. The D gene is left open where the match is weak. Expanded clones are given a class, and other clones once, few, many or no size at all.

V gene	clone size	J gene	D gene	CDR3 DNA	CDR3 protein
TRBV19	NA	TRBJ1-2	TRBD1	TGTGCCAGTAGAAAGCAGGGGGAAGAGTATGGCTACACCTTC	CASRKQGEEYGYTF
TRBV28	NA	TRBJ2-7	NA	TGTGCCAGCAGTTTATTCTCGGGGTACTCCTACGAGCAGTACTTC	CASSLFSGYSYEQYF
TRBV18	NA	TRBJ1-2	NA	TGTGCCAGCTCACCGCCACAGAGCTATGGCTACACCTTC	CASSPPQSYGYTF
TRBV4-2	NA	TRBJ1-5	NA	TGTGCCAGCAGCCAAGAGCCTCCGGGACTCACCAATCAGCCCCAGCATTTT	CASSQEPPGLTNQPQHF
TRBV5-1	NA	TRBJ2-1	NA	TGCGCCAGCAGCTTAACGGGGAGCCATGAGCAGTTCTTC	CASSLTGSHEQFF
TRBV30	NA	TRBJ2-5	TRBD1	TGTGCCTGGGCAGGGACAGGGTTACAAGAGACCCAGTACTTC	CAWAGTGLQETQYF
TRBV6-5	NA	TRBJ1-5	TRBD1	TGTGCCAGCAGTTCCCGACAGGGTGGCAATCAGCCCCAGCATTTT	CASSSRQGGNQPQHF
TRBV5-1	few	TRBJ2-7	NA	TGCGCCAGCAGCCGCGGCCACCGGGACACCTCCTACGAGCAGTACTTC	CASSRGHRDTSYEQYF
TRBV6-1	NA	TRBJ2-2	NA	TGTGCCAGCAGCCAGAACACCGGGGAGCTGTTTTTT	CASSQNTGELFF
TRBV28	few	TRBJ1-2	NA	TGTGCCAGCAACTCGATGTATGGCTACACCTTC	CASNSMYGYTF
TRBV4-3	NA	TRBJ1-6	NA	TGCGCCAGCAGCCAAGATCGAACAGGGTATAATTCACCCCTCCACTTT	CASSQDRTGYNSPLHF
TRBV4-3	few	TRBJ2-7	NA	TGCGCCAGCAGCCAAGATGTTTCACAGGGATCCTACGAGCAGTACTTC	CASSQDVSQGSYEQYF
TRBV7-9	NA	TRBJ1-1	TRBD1	TGTGCCAGCAGTTGGGACAGGGAAGCTTTCTTT	CASSWDREAFF
TRBV2	few	TRBJ1-1	TRBD1	TGTGCCAGCAGCGGACAGGGGATGAACACTGAAGCTTTCTTT	CASSGQGMNTEAFF
TRBV28	NA	TRBJ2-4	TRBD1	TGTGCCAGCAGTGCGCACAGGGGGCTGGCTCACATTCAGTACTTC	CASSAHRGLAHIQYF
TRBV7-8	few	TRBJ2-1	TRBD2	TGTGCCAGCAGCCCCCCCCTGAGACTAGCGGGGAGCTCCTACAATGAGCAGTTCTTC	CASSPPLRLAGSSYNEQFF
TRBV5-4	few	TRBJ1-2	NA	TGTGCCAGCAGCTTGACGACAGTCAATGGCTACACCTTC	CASSLTTVNGYTF
TRBV7-9	NA	TRBJ2-1	TRBD1	TGTGCCAGCAGCTTAGGGGACCGCCGGGACAGTGGGGATAATGAGCAGTTCTTC	CASSLGDRRDSGDNEQFF
TRBV5-1	few	TRBJ1-2	TRBD1	TGCGCCAGCAGCTACCAAACCCAAACAGGGGGCAACTATGGCTACACCTTC	CASSYQTQTGGNYGYTF
TRBV29-1	NA	TRBJ2-3	NA	TGCAGCGTTGAAGATCGAGGGAAAGATACGCAGTATTTT	CSVEDRGKDTQYF
TRBV5-8	NA	TRBJ1-6	NA	TGTGCCAGCCCGTGGACAGTGAATTCACCCCTCCACTTT	CASPWTVNSPLHF
TRBV7-9	NA	TRBJ2-2	NA	TGTGCCAGCAGCTTAGCCAGTGTCGGGGAGCTGTTTTTT	CASSLASVGELFF
TRBV19	NA	TRBJ2-1	TRBD2	TGTGCCAGTAGTATTTTCGCCCTCCTAAGCGGGGGGGCCCCCAGGGAGCAGTTCTTC	CASSIFALLSGGAPREQFF
TRBV7-6	NA	TRBJ2-6	NA	TGTGCCGTAGAAGGGTACAGGGGGGGCTCTGGGGCCAACGTCCTGACTTTC	CAVEGYRGGSGANVLTF
TRBV15	NA	TRBJ1-4	TRBD1	TGTGCCACCAGCAGGGACAGGGGGTCTGAAAAACTGTTTTTT	CATSRDRGSEKLFF
TRBV7-2	NA	TRBJ2-3	TRBD1	TGTGCCAGCAGCTTATCGGGGGGACAGGGGGCGAATACGCAGTATTTT	CASSLSGGQGANTQYF
TRBV19	NA	TRBJ1-1	NA	TGTGCCAGTAGTAACTACAGGCTCCTGAACACTGAAGCTTTCTTT	CASSNYRLLNTEAFF
TRBV28	NA	TRBJ1-2	NA	TGTGCCAGCAGTGACCGGGACACCTATGGCTACACCTTC	CASSDRDTYGYTF
TRBV6-1	NA	TRBJ1-6	NA	TGTGCCAGCATTTCGACAGCGAATTCACCCCTCCACTTT	CASISTANSPLHF
TRBV19	NA	TRBJ2-6	TRBD1	TGTGCCAGTAGTATAGTAAGGGACAGGGGGCTTCCTGGGGCCAACGTCCTGACTTTC	CASSIVRDRGLPGANVLTF
TRBV2	NA	TRBJ1-4	NA	TGTGCCAGCGGGGGGACGGCAACTAATGAAAAACTGTTTTTT	CASGGTATNEKLFF
TRBV9	few	TRBJ2-1	NA	TGTGCCAGCAGCTTCCTGGCCCAGGGATACAATGAGCAGTTCTTC	CASSFLAQGYNEQFF
TRBV6-5	once	TRBJ2-1	TRBD2	TGTGCCAGCAGTTACTCGTTGGCTAGCGGGTACAATGAGCAGTTCTTC	CASSYSLASGYNEQFF
TRBV28	few	TRBJ2-1	TRBD1	TGTGCCAGCAGTTTTACAGGGGTTGAGCAGTTCTTC	CASSFTGVEQFF
TRBV7-9	NA	TRBJ2-3	TRBD2	TGTGCCAGCAGCCTTAGCGGGGGGACCACAGATACGCAGTATTTT	CASSLSGGTTDTQYF
TRBV5-6	NA	TRBJ1-2	NA	TGTGCCAGCAGCTTGGCCGTTTTAACGGGAGTCTATGGCTACACCTTC	CASSLAVLTGVYGYTF
TRBV7-8	once	TRBJ1-5	NA	TGTGCCAGCAGCCGGGTCCGAGGGCGGGAGGTGCCCCAGCATTTT	CASSRVRGREVPQHF
TRBV28	few	TRBJ1-6	TRBD1	TGTGCCAGCAGCTGGAAACCGGGACAGATACTCGGTTCACCCCTCCACTTT	CASSWKPGQILGSPLHF
TRBV11-2	NA	TRBJ2-5	NA	TGTGCCAGCAGCTTAGGGGGTGGACAGCAAGAGACCCAGTACTTC	CASSLGGGQQETQYF
TRBV18	NA	TRBJ1-1	TRBD1	TGTGCCAGCTCGAGGACAGGTATGAACACTGAAGCTTTCTTT	CASSRTGMNTEAFF
TRBV18	NA	TRBJ2-3	TRBD2	TGTGCCAGCTCACCCCCGGGACTAGCGGGGTTGGGAGATACGCAGTATTTT	CASSPPGLAGLGDTQYF
TRBV19	few	TRBJ2-3	TRBD1	TGTGCCAGTACCGAGGGCCAGGGGGCGGGAGATACGCAGTATTTT	CASTEGQGAGDTQYF
TRBV5-5	few	TRBJ2-4	TRBD1	TGTGCCAGCAGCTTAATACCGGGACAGGGACTTCTAGCCAAAAACATTCAGTACTTC	CASSLIPGQGLLAKNIQYF
TRBV7-9	NA	TRBJ2-5	TRBD2	TGTGCCAGCAGCTTAGCTCCTAGCGCCGTTCGGGAGGGCCAGTACTTC	CASSLAPSAVREGQYF
TRBV6-5	few	TRBJ1-3	NA	TGTGCCAGCAGTTACTCATCTACAGGGACCATATATTTT	CASSYSSTGTIYF
TRBV5-6	few	TRBJ1-6	NA	TGTGCCAGCAGCTTGGTAGGGGCCCCTAATTCACCCCTCCACTTT	CASSLVGAPNSPLHF
TRBV27	NA	TRBJ2-3	TRBD1	TGTGCCAGCAGTTCACAAAAACAGGGGGCGAGACCAGATACGCAGTATTTT	CASSSQKQGARPDTQYF
TRBV9	NA	TRBJ1-1	NA	TGTGCCAGCAGCGTAGACGCAGGGGCGAACACTGAAGCTTTCTTT	CASSVDAGANTEAFF
TRBV5-8	NA	TRBJ2-5	TRBD1	TGTGCCAGCAGCAGTGGACAGGGGGCTTACGGAGAGACCCAGTACTTC	CASSSGQGAYGETQYF
TRBV6-5	few	TRBJ2-7	NA	TGTGCCAGCAGTTACTCGGGCCGAAGCTCCTACGAGCAGTACTTC	CASSYSGRSSYEQYF
TRBV5-1	NA	TRBJ1-1	NA	TGCGCCAGCAGCCATAACGGCGCGGGGAGTGTAACTGAAGCTTTCTTT	CASSHNGAGSVTEAFF